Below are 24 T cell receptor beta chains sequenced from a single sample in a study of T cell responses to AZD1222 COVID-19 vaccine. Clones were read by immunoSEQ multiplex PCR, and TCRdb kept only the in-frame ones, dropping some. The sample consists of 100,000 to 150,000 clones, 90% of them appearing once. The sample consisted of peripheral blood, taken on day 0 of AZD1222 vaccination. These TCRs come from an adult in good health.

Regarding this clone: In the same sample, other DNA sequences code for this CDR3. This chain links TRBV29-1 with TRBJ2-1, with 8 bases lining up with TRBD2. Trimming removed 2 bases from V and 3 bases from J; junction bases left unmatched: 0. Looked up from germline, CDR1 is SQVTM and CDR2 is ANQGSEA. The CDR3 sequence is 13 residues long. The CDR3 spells CSVELAGYNEQFF. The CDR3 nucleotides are TGCAGCGTTGAACTAGCGGGCTACAATGAGCAGTTCTTC.

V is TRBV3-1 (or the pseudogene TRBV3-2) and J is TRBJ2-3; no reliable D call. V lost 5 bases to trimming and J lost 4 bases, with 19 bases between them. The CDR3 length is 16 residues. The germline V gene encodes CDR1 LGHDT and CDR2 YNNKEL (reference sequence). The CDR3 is CASSSNGKVRADTQYF. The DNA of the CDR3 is TGTGCCAGCAGCTCTAATGGGAAAGTAAGAGCAGATACGCAGTATTTT.

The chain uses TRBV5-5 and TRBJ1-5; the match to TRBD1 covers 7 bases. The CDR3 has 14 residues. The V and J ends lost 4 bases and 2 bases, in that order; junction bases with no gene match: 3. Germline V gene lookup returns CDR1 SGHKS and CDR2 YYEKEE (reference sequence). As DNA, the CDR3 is TGTGCCAGCAGCCACAGGGGAGGCAATCAGCCCCAGCATTTT. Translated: CASSHRGGNQPQHF.

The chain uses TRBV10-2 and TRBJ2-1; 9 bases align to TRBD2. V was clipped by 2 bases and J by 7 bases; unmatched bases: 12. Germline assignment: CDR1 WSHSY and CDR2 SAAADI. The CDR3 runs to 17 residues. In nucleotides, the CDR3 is TGCGCCAGCAGTGAGCCGAAAGGCGGGAGGGCCTGGAATGAGCAGTTCTTC. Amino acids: CASSEPKGGRAWNEQFF.

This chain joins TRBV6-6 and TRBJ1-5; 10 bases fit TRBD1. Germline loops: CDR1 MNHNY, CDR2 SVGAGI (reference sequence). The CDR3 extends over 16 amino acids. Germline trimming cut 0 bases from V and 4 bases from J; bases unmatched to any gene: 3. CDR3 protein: CASSYSMGQGNQPQHF. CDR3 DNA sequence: TGTGCCAGCAGTTACTCGATGGGACAGGGGAATCAGCCCCAGCATTTT.

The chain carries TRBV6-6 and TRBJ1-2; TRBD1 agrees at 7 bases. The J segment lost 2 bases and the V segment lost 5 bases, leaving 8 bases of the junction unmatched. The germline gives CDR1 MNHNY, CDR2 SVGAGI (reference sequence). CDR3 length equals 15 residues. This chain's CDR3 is CASSSLQGLNYGYTF. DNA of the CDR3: TGTGCCAGCAGTAGCCTACAGGGGCTCAACTATGGCTACACCTTC.

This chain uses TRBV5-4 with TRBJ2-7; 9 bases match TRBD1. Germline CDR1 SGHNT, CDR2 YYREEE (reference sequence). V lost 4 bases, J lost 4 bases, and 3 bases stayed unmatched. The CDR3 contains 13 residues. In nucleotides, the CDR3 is TGTGCCAGCAGCCTACAGGGGGCGTACGAGCAGTACTTC. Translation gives CASSLQGAYEQYF.

The CDR3: CAWSTGTSGSEAFF. CDR3 sequence (DNA): TGTGCCTGGAGTACCGGGACTAGCGGGAGCGAAGCTTTCTTT. The chain combines TRBV30 with TRBJ1-1, with D possibly matching TRBD1 (5 bases). The V gene's germline CDR1 is GTSNPN and CDR2 SVGIG (reference sequence). CDR3 length: 14 residues. V was clipped by 2 bases and J by 8 bases, with 18 bases between them.

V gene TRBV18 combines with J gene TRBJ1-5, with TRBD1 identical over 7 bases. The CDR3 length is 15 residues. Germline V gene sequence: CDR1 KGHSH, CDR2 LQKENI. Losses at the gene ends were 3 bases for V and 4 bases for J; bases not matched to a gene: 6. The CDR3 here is CASSPTGASNQPQHF. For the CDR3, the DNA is TGTGCCAGCTCACCTACAGGGGCTTCTAATCAGCCCCAGCATTTT.

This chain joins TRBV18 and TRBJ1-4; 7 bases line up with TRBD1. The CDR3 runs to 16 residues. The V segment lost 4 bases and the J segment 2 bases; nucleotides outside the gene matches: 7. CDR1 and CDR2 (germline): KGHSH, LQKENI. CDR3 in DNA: TGTGCCAGCTCACTGGGGACAGCCTCGACTAATGAAAAACTGTTTTTT. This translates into CASSLGTASTNEKLFF.

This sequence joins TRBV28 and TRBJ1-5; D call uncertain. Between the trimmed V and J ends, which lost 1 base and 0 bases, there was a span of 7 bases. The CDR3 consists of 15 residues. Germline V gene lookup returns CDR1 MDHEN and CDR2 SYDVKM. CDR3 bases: TGTGCCAGCAGTTTATACGGGGATAGCAATCAGCCCCAGCATTTT. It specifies CASSLYGDSNQPQHF.

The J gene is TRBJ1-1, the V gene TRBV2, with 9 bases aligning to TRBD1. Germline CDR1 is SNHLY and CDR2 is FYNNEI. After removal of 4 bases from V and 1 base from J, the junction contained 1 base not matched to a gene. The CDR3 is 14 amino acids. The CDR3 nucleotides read TGTGCCAGCAGTGTGGGACAGGGGAACACTGAAGCTTTCTTT. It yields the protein CASSVGQGNTEAFF.

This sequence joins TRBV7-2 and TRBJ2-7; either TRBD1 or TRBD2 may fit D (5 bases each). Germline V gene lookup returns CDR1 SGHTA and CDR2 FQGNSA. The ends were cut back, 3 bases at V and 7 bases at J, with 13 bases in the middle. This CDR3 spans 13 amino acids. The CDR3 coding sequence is TGTGCCAGCAGCTTGAGGGGTGCCGGGGAGCAGTACTTC. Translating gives CASSLRGAGEQYF.

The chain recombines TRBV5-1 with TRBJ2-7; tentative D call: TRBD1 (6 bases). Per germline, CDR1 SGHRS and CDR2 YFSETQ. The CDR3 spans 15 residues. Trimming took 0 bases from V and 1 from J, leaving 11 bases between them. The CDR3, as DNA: TGCGCCAGCAGCTTGGGCAGGGGCTTTTCCTACGAGCAGTACTTC. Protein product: CASSLGRGFSYEQYF.

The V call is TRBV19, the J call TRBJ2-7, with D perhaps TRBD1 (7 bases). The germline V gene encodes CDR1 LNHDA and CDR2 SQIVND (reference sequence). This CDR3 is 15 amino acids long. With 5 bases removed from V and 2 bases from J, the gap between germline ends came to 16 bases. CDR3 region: CASSADRDFTYEQYF. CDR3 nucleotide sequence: TGTGCCAGTAGTGCCGACAGGGACTTCACCTACGAGCAGTACTTC.

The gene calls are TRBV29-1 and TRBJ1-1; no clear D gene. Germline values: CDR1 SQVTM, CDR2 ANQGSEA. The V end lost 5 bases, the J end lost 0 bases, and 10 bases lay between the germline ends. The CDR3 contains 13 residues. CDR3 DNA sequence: TGCAGCGTTAGGCCCACCATGAACACTGAAGCTTTCTTT. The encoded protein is CSVRPTMNTEAFF.

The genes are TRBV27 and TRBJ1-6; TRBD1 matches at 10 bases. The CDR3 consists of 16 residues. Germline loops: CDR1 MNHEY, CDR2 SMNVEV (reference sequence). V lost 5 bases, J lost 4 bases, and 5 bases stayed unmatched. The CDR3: CASSVGTGAYNSPLHF. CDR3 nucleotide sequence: TGTGCCAGCAGTGTCGGGACAGGGGCTTATAATTCACCCCTCCACTTT.

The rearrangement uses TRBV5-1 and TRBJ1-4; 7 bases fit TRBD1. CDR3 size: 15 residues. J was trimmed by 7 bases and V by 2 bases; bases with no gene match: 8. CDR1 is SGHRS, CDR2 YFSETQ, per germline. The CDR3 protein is CASSFGQAGVEKLFF. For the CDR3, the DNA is TGCGCCAGCAGCTTCGGACAGGCCGGAGTTGAAAAACTGTTTTTT.

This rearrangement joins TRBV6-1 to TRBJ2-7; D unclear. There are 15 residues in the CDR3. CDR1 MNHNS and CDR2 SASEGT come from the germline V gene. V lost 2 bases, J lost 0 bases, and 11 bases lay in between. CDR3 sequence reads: CASSEYGRSSYEQYF. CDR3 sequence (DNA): TGTGCCAGCAGTGAATATGGCAGAAGCTCCTACGAGCAGTACTTC.

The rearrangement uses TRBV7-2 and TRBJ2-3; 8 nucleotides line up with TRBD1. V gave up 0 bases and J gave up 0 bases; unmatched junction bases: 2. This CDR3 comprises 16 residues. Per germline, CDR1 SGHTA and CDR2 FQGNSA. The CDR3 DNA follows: TGTGCCAGCAGCTTAGCGCCAGGGGGCAGCACAGATACGCAGTATTTT. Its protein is CASSLAPGGSTDTQYF.

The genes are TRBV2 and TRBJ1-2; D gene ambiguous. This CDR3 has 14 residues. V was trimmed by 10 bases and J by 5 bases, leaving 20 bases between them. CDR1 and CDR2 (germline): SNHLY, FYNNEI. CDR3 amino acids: CAIRVQISGYGYTF. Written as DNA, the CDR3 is TGTGCCATACGGGTGCAGATCTCGGGGTATGGCTACACCTTC.

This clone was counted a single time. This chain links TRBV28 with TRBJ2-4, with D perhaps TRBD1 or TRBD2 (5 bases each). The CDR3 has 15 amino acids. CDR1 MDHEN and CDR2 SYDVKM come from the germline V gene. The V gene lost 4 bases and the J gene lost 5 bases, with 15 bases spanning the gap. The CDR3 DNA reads TGTGCCAGCAGTTCCCCCGGGGCAGAACAAAACATTCAGTACTTC. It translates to CASSSPGAEQNIQYF.

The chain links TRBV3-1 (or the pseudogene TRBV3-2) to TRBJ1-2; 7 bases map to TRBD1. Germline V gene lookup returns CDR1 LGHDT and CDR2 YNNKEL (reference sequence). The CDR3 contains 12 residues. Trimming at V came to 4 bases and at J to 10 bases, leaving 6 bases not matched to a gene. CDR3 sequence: CASSPATGDYTF. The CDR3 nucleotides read TGTGCCAGCAGCCCAGCCACAGGGGACTACACCTTC.

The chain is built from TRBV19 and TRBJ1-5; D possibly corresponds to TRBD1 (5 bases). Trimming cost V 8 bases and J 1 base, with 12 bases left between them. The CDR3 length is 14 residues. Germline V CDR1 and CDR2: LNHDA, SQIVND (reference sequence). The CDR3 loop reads CASCQAGSNQPQHF. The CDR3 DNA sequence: TGTGCCAGTTGTCAGGCAGGGAGCAATCAGCCCCAGCATTTT.